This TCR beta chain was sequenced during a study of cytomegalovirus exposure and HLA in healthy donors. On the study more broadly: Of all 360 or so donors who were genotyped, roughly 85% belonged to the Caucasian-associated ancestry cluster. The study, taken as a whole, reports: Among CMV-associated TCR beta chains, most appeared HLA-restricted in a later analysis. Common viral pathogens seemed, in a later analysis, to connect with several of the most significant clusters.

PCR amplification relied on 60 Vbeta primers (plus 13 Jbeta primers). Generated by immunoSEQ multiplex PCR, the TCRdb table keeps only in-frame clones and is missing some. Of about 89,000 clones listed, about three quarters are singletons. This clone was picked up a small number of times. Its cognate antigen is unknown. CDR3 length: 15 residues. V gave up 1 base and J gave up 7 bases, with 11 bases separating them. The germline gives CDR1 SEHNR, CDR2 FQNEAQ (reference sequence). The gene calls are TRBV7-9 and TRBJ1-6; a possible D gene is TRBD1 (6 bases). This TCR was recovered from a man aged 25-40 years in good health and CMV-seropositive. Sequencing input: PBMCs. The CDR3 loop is CASSLVGTQNSPLHF. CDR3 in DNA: TGTGCCAGCAGCTTAGTGGGGACACAGAATTCACCCCTCCACTTT.